Below, 14 T cell receptor beta chains from the same sample are listed, as sequenced in a study of beta chain features in type 1 diabetes. Study-level points and caveats: People with Type 1 diabetes carried modestly yet significantly shorter TCRB CDR3s in all four CD4+ subsets.

The whole isolated RNA underwent reverse transcription, so sequencing captured expressed TCRB transcripts. Generated by immunoSEQ multiplex PCR, the TCRdb table keeps only in-frame clones and is missing some. The table lists 150,000 to 200,000 clones, around 8% of them singletons. The antigens these receptors bind are not known. Sequencing was performed on central memory CD4+ T cells from blood. These receptors originate from a woman aged 40-49 years with type 1 diabetes.

The CDR3 DNA is TGTGCCAGCAGTCACCAGGGGCAAGCCAAAAACATTCAGTACTTC. This gives the protein CASSHQGQAKNIQYF. The chain combines TRBV6-5 with TRBJ2-4; D is possibly TRBD1 (6 bases). The V gene lost 5 bases and the J gene lost 0 bases, with 11 bases spanning the gap. This CDR3 contains 15 residues. CDR1 and CDR2 (germline): MNHEY, SVGAGI.

Only a few counts were recorded for this clone. This chain uses TRBV7-9 with TRBJ2-1, with TRBD2 matching 8 bases. Germline CDR1 reads SEHNR; CDR2 reads FQNEAQ (reference sequence). The CDR3 contains 16 residues. V lost 5 bases and J lost 7; bases outside the gene matches: 13. CDR3 sequence (DNA): TGTGCCAGCAGCCCTGACTTAGCGGGACTTTTTAATGAGCAGTTCTTC. Amino acid sequence: CASSPDLAGLFNEQFF.

The chain uses TRBV29-1 and TRBJ1-2; a possible D gene is TRBD1 (5 bases). The CDR3 contains 12 residues. With 3 bases removed from V and 1 base from J, the gap between germline ends came to 6 bases. Germline CDR1 SQVTM, CDR2 ANQGSEA. DNA of the CDR3: TGCAGCGTTGACGACAGTAACTATGGCTACACCTTC. It yields the protein CSVDDSNYGYTF.

The chain uses TRBV30 and TRBJ2-7; the match to TRBD2 covers 9 bases. Unmatched junction bases numbered 5, after V lost 3 bases and J lost 2 bases. The CDR3 is 14 residues long. Per the germline V gene, CDR1 is GTSNPN and CDR2 is SVGIG (reference sequence). The DNA of the CDR3 is TGTGCCTGGAGGACAGCGGGAGGTACCTACGAGCAGTACTTC. Amino acid sequence: CAWRTAGGTYEQYF.

This clone has only a few counts. V is TRBV4-2 and J is TRBJ2-1; D call uncertain. The CDR3 runs to 17 residues. Per the germline V gene, CDR1 is LGHNA and CDR2 is YNFKEQ. Trimming cost V 0 bases and J 3 bases, with 15 bases left between them. The CDR3 DNA reads as TGTGCCAGCAGCCAAGAAATAAGTAACATTGGCTACAATGAGCAGTTCTTC. Its translation: CASSQEISNIGYNEQFF.

The rearrangement joins TRBV25-1 to TRBJ2-5; 9 positions agree with TRBD2. The CDR3 has 15 amino acids. CDR1 and CDR2 from the germline V gene are MGHDK and SYGVNS. Unmatched junction bases numbered 4, after V lost 3 bases and J lost 2 bases. The DNA of the CDR3 is TGTGCCAGCAGTGAGGCTAGCGGGGCTCAAGAGACCCAGTACTTC. Protein sequence: CASSEASGAQETQYF.

This clone was counted between two and nine times. The chain carries TRBV27 and TRBJ2-3; 8 bases agree with TRBD2. This CDR3 has 14 amino acids. The V gene end was trimmed by 10 bases and the J gene end by 1 base; junction bases not matched to a gene: 7. Germline assignment: CDR1 MNHEY and CDR2 SMNVEV (reference sequence). The CDR3 is CATRAGGRTDTQYF. As DNA, the CDR3 is TGTGCCACCCGGGCGGGGGGCCGCACAGATACGCAGTATTTT.

This clone showed up just a few times. The chain carries TRBV7-7 and TRBJ2-7; 14 bases fit TRBD2. The V and J ends lost 5 bases and 4 bases, in that order; junction bases with no gene match: 4. Germline loops: CDR1 SSHAT, CDR2 FNYEAQ (reference sequence). The CDR3 runs 15 residues. As DNA, the CDR3 is TGTGCCAGCAGCCGCGGGACTAGCGGGAGTTACGAGCAGTACTTC. Amino acids: CASSRGTSGSYEQYF.

CDR3 coding DNA: TGTGCCAGCAGCTTGAAAGCGGGAGGAGAGTCAGATACGCAGTATTTT. This translates into CASSLKAGGESDTQYF. The chain carries TRBV5-4 and TRBJ2-3; 9 bases map to TRBD2. This CDR3 contains 16 residues. Trimming cost V 1 base and J 4 bases; bases outside gene matches: 7. Germline V gene sequence: CDR1 SGHNT, CDR2 YYREEE (reference sequence).

The V and J genes are TRBV27 and TRBJ1-5; D is ambiguous. Per the germline V gene, CDR1 is MNHEY and CDR2 is SMNVEV (reference sequence). V shed 7 bases and J shed 8 bases, with 18 bases lying between them. The CDR3 is 14 amino acids. The DNA for the CDR3 is TGTGCCAGCATGCAATGGGCTGACGGGGAGCCCCAGCATTTT. It encodes CASMQWADGEPQHF.

The chain joins TRBV4-1 to TRBJ2-1, with 11 bases that match TRBD2. This CDR3 has 16 amino acids. CDR1 and CDR2 (germline): MGHRA, YSYEKL. V lost 0 bases, J lost 2 bases, and 0 bases stayed unmatched. CDR3 protein: CASSQEGLAAYNEQFF. CDR3 nucleotide sequence: TGCGCCAGCAGCCAAGAGGGACTAGCGGCCTACAATGAGCAGTTCTTC.

This clone was seen only a few times. The rearrangement links TRBV7-3 to TRBJ2-5, with 9 bases that match TRBD1. The junction had 5 bases not matched to a gene; V was cut back by 5 bases and J by 4 bases. CDR1 is SGHTA and CDR2 is FQGTGA in the germline V gene. The CDR3 contains 14 residues. The CDR3 nucleotides read TGTGCCAGCAGCAACAGGGGGCTGGGAGAGACCCAGTACTTC. This translates into CASSNRGLGETQYF.

This clone was detected only a few times. The CDR3 DNA reads TGTGCCAGCAGCTTGTTGGGACAGCTATACGAGCAGTACTTC. It translates to CASSLLGQLYEQYF. V and J are TRBV5-6 and TRBJ2-7; 7 bases match TRBD1. The CDR3 totals 14 residues. The germline CDR1 and CDR2 sequences are SGHDT and YYEEEE. V dropped 1 base and J dropped 4; count of bases not matched to a gene: 5.

This clone appeared a few times. This chain uses TRBV7-2 with TRBJ1-6; no firm D call. Germline CDR1 and CDR2: SGHTA and FQGNSA. V gave up 5 bases and J gave up 0 bases, with 14 bases separating them. The CDR3 totals 17 residues. The CDR3 reads CASSLPPGSSYNSPLHF. The CDR3 region has the DNA TGTGCCAGCAGCCTCCCCCCGGGGAGCTCCTATAATTCACCCCTCCACTTT. The full variable domain, its missing parts supplied by reference TRBV7-2 and TRBJ1-6, is GAGVSQSPSNKVTEKGKDVELRCDPISGHTALYWYRQSLGQGLEFLIYFQGNSAPDKSGLPSDRFSAERTGGSVSTLTIQRTQQEDSAVYLCASSLPPGSSYNSPLHFGNGTRLTVT.